A single sample is the source of the 29 T cell receptor beta chains below, sequenced in a study of T cell changes during pregnancy in multiple sclerosis. Measured with immunoSEQ multiplex PCR; TCRdb has only the in-frame clones, and not every one. Here the sample spans about 42,000 clones, approximately 90% being singletons. This material consisted of CD4+ T cells from peripheral blood mononuclear cells, taken before pregnancy. These receptors originate from a female donor with multiple sclerosis, enrolled in a pregnancy study.

This chain's CDR3 is CASSLGWGHVYEQYF. CDR3 bases: TGTGCCAGCAGCTTAGGCTGGGGGCATGTTTACGAGCAGTACTTC. This chain connects TRBV7-2 to TRBJ2-7; maybe TRBD1 (6 bases). Trimming removed 1 base from V and 4 bases from J, with 14 bases in between. The CDR3 length is 15 residues. CDR1 and CDR2 (germline): SGHTA, FQGNSA.

The V and J genes are TRBV14 and TRBJ1-1; D is uncertain. This CDR3 is 13 amino acids long. The V end lost 0 bases, the J end lost 4 bases, and 6 bases lay between the germline ends. Looked up from germline, CDR1 is SGHDN and CDR2 is FVKESK. The CDR3 here is CASSQELRTEAFF. The DNA for the CDR3 is TGTGCCAGCAGCCAAGAACTGCGCACTGAAGCTTTCTTT.

This clone was counted only a few times. J is TRBJ1-2 and V is TRBV5-6, with 8 bases aligning to TRBD1. V dropped 4 bases and J dropped 3; count of bases not matched to a gene: 2. CDR1 SGHDT and CDR2 YYEEEE come from the germline V gene. The CDR3 consists of 13 residues. The CDR3: CASSVDRDYGYTF. DNA for the CDR3: TGTGCCAGCAGCGTGGACAGGGACTATGGCTACACCTTC. The variable domain in full, completed from reference TRBV5-6 and TRBJ1-2, reads DAGVTQSPTHLIKTRGQQVTLRCSPKSGHDTVSWYQQALGQGPQFIFQYYEEEERQRGNFPDRFSGHQFPNYSSELNVNALLLGDSALYLCASSVDRDYGYTFGSGTRLTVV.

V is TRBV19 and J is TRBJ1-5; tentative D call: TRBD1 (6 bases). The germline CDR1 and CDR2 sequences are LNHDA and SQIVND (reference sequence). The CDR3 is 16 residues long. V shed 7 bases and J shed 9 bases, with 25 bases lying between them. CDR3 region: CASKPGGYQGRPPQHF. For the CDR3, the DNA is TGTGCCAGTAAACCCGGTGGTTATCAGGGGCGTCCGCCCCAGCATTTT.

This rearrangement joins TRBV29-1 to TRBJ1-5; 8 bases are shared with TRBD1. Trimming removed 4 bases from V and 5 bases from J; junction bases left unmatched: 7. The CDR3 has 14 amino acids. CDR1 is SQVTM, CDR2 ANQGSEA, per germline. The CDR3 DNA sequence: TGCAGCGTTGCGTTCGCAGGGGGCGATCAGCCCCAGCATTTT. It codes for CSVAFAGGDQPQHF.

The chain has TRBV30 and TRBJ2-1, with 8 bases identical to TRBD2. The CDR3 contains 12 residues. The V gene end was trimmed by 2 bases and the J gene end by 12 bases; junction bases not matched to a gene: 6. Germline V gene lookup returns CDR1 GTSNPN and CDR2 SVGIG (reference sequence). CDR3 sequence (DNA): TGTGCCTGGAGTCCGGGGGGGCCGAGGCAGTTCTTC. As protein: CAWSPGGPRQFF.

This chain connects TRBV5-1 to TRBJ2-3; 11 bases are a match to TRBD2. CDR1 SGHRS and CDR2 YFSETQ come from the germline V gene. The length of the CDR3 is 19 residues. Trimming removed 2 bases from V and 0 bases from J; junction bases left unmatched: 11. The CDR3 sequence is CASSLISLAGGSSTDTQYF. In DNA form, the CDR3 reads TGCGCCAGCAGCTTAATAAGTCTAGCGGGGGGTTCTAGCACAGATACGCAGTATTTT.

The DNA of the CDR3 is TGTGCCAGCAGTTTGTCCGGGACATTGTGGAGCGCCTATAATTCACCCCTCCACTTT. The encoded protein is CASSLSGTLWSAYNSPLHF. This chain links TRBV27 with TRBJ1-6; a weak D match, TRBD1 (6 bases). The CDR3 totals 19 residues. CDR1 is MNHEY, CDR2 SMNVEV, per germline (reference sequence). Deletions cut 3 bases from V and 2 bases from J, with 20 bases between.

The V call is TRBV7-2, the J call TRBJ2-3; 12 bases agree with TRBD2. In germline, CDR1 is SGHTA, CDR2 FQGNSA. The V gene end was trimmed by 5 bases and the J gene end by 4 bases; junction bases not matched to a gene: 10. CDR3 size: 17 residues. CDR3 sequence (DNA): TGTGCCAGCAGCCTAAGGACTAGCGGGGTTCGCCCAGATACGCAGTATTTT. Translation gives CASSLRTSGVRPDTQYF.

V is TRBV19 and J is TRBJ2-3, with a weak D call TRBD1 (7 bases). Germline CDR1 is LNHDA and CDR2 is SQIVND (reference sequence). The CDR3 length is 17 residues. The V end was cut by 1 base, the J end by 4 bases, with 18 bases between. The CDR3 region is CASSIAGGRGVADTQYF. In DNA form, the CDR3 reads TGTGCCAGTAGTATAGCCGGTGGCAGGGGGGTCGCAGATACGCAGTATTTT.

The J gene is TRBJ2-2, the V gene TRBV7-9; perhaps TRBD1 as D (6 bases). CDR3 length equals 14 residues. Germline V gives CDR1 SEHNR, CDR2 FQNEAQ (reference sequence). Trimming took 5 bases from V and 6 from J, leaving 13 bases between them. The chain's CDR3 is CASSPSGGPGELFF. The DNA of the CDR3 is TGTGCCAGCAGCCCAAGTGGGGGCCCCGGGGAGCTGTTTTTT.

This chain uses TRBV5-6 with TRBJ1-1, with 8 bases matching TRBD1. V was pared by 0 bases and J by 0 bases, with 1 base of the junction left unmatched. The CDR3 runs 15 residues. CDR1 is SGHDT and CDR2 is YYEEEE in the germline V gene. CDR3 amino acids: CASSLGQGMNTEAFF. The DNA of the CDR3 is TGTGCCAGCAGCTTGGGACAGGGGATGAACACTGAAGCTTTCTTT.

In this sample, this clone turned up once. V gene TRBV27 combines with J gene TRBJ1-5; 7 nucleotides agree with TRBD1. CDR1 MNHEY and CDR2 SMNVEV come from the germline V gene (reference sequence). This CDR3 is built from 14 residues. Losses at the gene ends were 4 bases for V and 5 bases for J; bases not matched to a gene: 5. CDR3 region: CASSSRGGDQPQHF. DNA for the CDR3: TGTGCCAGCAGTTCAAGAGGGGGCGATCAGCCCCAGCATTTT.

The gene calls are TRBV6-5 and TRBJ1-2; D perhaps matches TRBD1 (5 bases). V lost 0 bases to trimming and J lost 8 bases, with 7 bases between them. The CDR3 is made up of 12 amino acids. Germline V lookup: CDR1 MNHEY, CDR2 SVGAGI. The CDR3 DNA reads TGTGCCAGCAGTTACTCAGGGGTAGGCTACACCTTC. It codes for CASSYSGVGYTF.

This chain joins TRBV11-2 and TRBJ1-2, with 8 bases identical to TRBD1. The CDR3 is 15 residues long. The J segment lost 2 bases and the V segment lost 2 bases, leaving 4 bases of the junction unmatched. Germline CDR1 SGHAT, CDR2 FQNNGV. CDR3 coding DNA: TGTGCCAGCAGCTTAAGATCAGGGGGCAACTATGGCTACACCTTC. Its translation: CASSLRSGGNYGYTF.

V gene TRBV5-5 combines with J gene TRBJ1-3; TRBD1 aligns across 8 bases. With 4 bases clipped from V and 3 bases from J, the junction kept 9 bases outside the gene matches. The CDR3 contains 16 residues. Germline lookup yields CDR1 SGHKS and CDR2 YYEKEE (reference sequence). CDR3 sequence reads: CASSPPDRVRGNTIYF. CDR3 sequence (DNA): TGTGCCAGCAGCCCTCCGGACAGGGTACGTGGAAACACCATATATTTT.

The chain is built from TRBV9 and TRBJ2-3, with a weak D call TRBD2 (7 bases). This CDR3 has 16 amino acids. Germline loops: CDR1 SGDLS, CDR2 YYNGEE. V lost 1 base, J lost 2 bases, and 14 bases lay in between. The CDR3 DNA follows: TGTGCCAGCAGCGTACAGGCGGGGGCCACCACAGATACGCAGTATTTT. Translating it yields CASSVQAGATTDTQYF. Complete variable domain (other parts from reference TRBV9 and TRBJ2-3): DSGVTQTPKHLITATGQRVTLRCSPRSGDLSVYWYQQSLDQGLQFLIQYYNGEERAKGNILERFSAQQFPDLHSELNLSSLELGDSALYFCASSVQAGATTDTQYFGPGTRLTVL.

This clone was recorded only once. The chain uses TRBV4-3 and TRBJ2-2; D unresolved. CDR1 is LGHNA, CDR2 YSLEER, per germline. This CDR3 contains 14 residues. V was cut by 2 bases and J by 2 bases, with 6 bases left in between. The CDR3 is CASSQLINTGELFF. DNA for the CDR3: TGCGCCAGCAGCCAACTAATTAACACCGGGGAGCTGTTTTTT.

The chain combines TRBV7-9 with TRBJ1-5; a possible D gene is TRBD1 (6 bases). Germline V CDR1 and CDR2: SEHNR, FQNEAQ (reference sequence). Trimming stripped 5 bases from V and 5 bases from J, with 10 bases between. CDR3 length equals 13 residues. The CDR3 here is CASSPPGDQPQHF. CDR3 DNA: TGTGCCAGCAGCCCCCCAGGGGATCAGCCCCAGCATTTT.

The chain carries TRBV4-2 and TRBJ1-4, with D uncertain. CDR3 length: 15 residues. In germline, CDR1 is LGHNA, CDR2 YNFKEQ. V shed 4 bases and J shed 7 bases, with 16 bases lying between them. CDR3 DNA sequence: TGTGCCAGCAGCCCCCCGGGAGGCATCGGTGAAAAACTGTTTTTT. It translates to CASSPPGGIGEKLFF.

The sample holds one count of this clone. The chain couples TRBV9 to TRBJ1-3, with D maybe TRBD1 (5 bases). Germline CDR1 SGDLS, CDR2 YYNGEE. This CDR3 has 12 amino acids. The V and J ends lost 7 bases and 8 bases respectively, with 13 bases between them. The CDR3 reads CASGVGGDTIYF. CDR3 nucleotides: TGTGCCAGCGGGGTGGGGGGAGACACCATATATTTT.

This clone was observed once. CDR3 coding DNA: TGTGCCAGCAGCTTAAATCCGAGCTCCTACGAGCAGTACTTC. Translated: CASSLNPSSYEQYF. The chain employs TRBV7-7 and TRBJ2-7; no clear D gene. Germline CDR1 reads SSHAT; CDR2 reads FNYEAQ (reference sequence). The V end was cut by 2 bases, the J end by 0 bases, with 8 bases between. This CDR3 contains 14 residues.

The V gene is TRBV16, the J gene TRBJ1-1, with D perhaps TRBD1 (5 bases). Germline lookup yields CDR1 KGHSY and CDR2 FQNENV. CDR3 size: 14 residues. V lost 4 bases and J 2 bases, leaving 11 bases between the germline ends. CDR3 in amino acids: CASSPRGANTEAFF. The CDR3 coding sequence is TGTGCCAGCAGCCCAAGGGGTGCCAACACTGAAGCTTTCTTT.

CDR3: CSVARDKANEQFF. DNA for the CDR3: TGCAGCGTGGCCCGCGACAAAGCCAATGAGCAGTTCTTC. The rearrangement joins TRBV29-1 to TRBJ2-1; no definite D call. The CDR3 totals 13 residues. CDR1 SQVTM and CDR2 ANQGSEA come from the germline V gene. Deletions cut 6 bases from V and 6 bases from J, with 15 bases between.

V is TRBV18 and J is TRBJ2-5, with a weak D call TRBD1 (5 bases). CDR3 length equals 15 residues. Trimming stripped 1 base from V and 3 bases from J, with 12 bases between. The germline V gene encodes CDR1 KGHSH and CDR2 LQKENI. The CDR3 sequence: CASSPLLGVKETQYF. In DNA, the CDR3 is TGTGCCAGCTCACCACTGCTAGGGGTGAAAGAGACCCAGTACTTC.

This clone was found once. The CDR3 DNA follows: TGTGCCAGCAGCTTGGGACAGGGGGAAGTCTACGAGCAGTACTTC. This codes for CASSLGQGEVYEQYF. This chain joins TRBV7-8 and TRBJ2-7; TRBD1 matches 11 bases. V trimming: 3 bases; J trimming: 3 bases; junction bases outside the gene matches: 4. CDR3 length equals 15 residues. CDR1 and CDR2 from the germline V gene are SGHVS and FQNEAQ.

The chain carries TRBV7-2 and TRBJ2-1; 7 nucleotides line up with TRBD1. The CDR3 extends over 13 amino acids. Germline V lookup: CDR1 SGHTA, CDR2 FQGNSA. The trim removed 4 bases at V and 4 bases at J, leaving 1 base unmatched. CDR3 in DNA: TGTGCCAGCAGCTCGGGACAGTACAATGAGCAGTTCTTC. It codes for CASSSGQYNEQFF.

The V and J genes are TRBV4-2 and TRBJ2-7; maybe TRBD1 (6 bases). CDR1 is LGHNA, CDR2 YNFKEQ, per germline. V lost 1 base and J 2 bases, leaving 15 bases between the germline ends. CDR3 length equals 16 residues. This chain's CDR3 is CASSQVWDTLTYEQYF. CDR3 nucleotides: TGTGCCAGCAGCCAAGTGTGGGACACCCTAACCTACGAGCAGTACTTC.

This chain connects TRBV29-1 to TRBJ2-4; perhaps TRBD2 as D (5 bases). Trimming took off 6 bases at V and 5 bases at J, with 11 bases between the two ends. CDR3 length: 12 amino acids. Germline V gene sequence: CDR1 SQVTM, CDR2 ANQGSEA. The chain's CDR3 is CSVVGVQNIQYF. In nucleotides, the CDR3 is TGCAGCGTGGTCGGGGTACAAAACATTCAGTACTTC.